This T cell receptor beta chain was profiled in a study of shared clonotypes between healthy human individuals. This CDR3 region has 14 residues. From germline, CDR1 is SGHNT and CDR2 YENEEA. Trimming removed 1 base at V and 5 bases at J, with 12 bases between. Profiling relied on immunoSEQ multiplex PCR, and the TCRdb table lists in-frame clones only, not all of them. This sample carries under 2,500,000 clones, approximately 94% of them seen once, and the ten largest clones take approximately 0.13%. The sample consisted of naive CD4+ T cells sorted from blood. Noted subset: CD45RA+ positively selected. V is TRBV11-3 and J is TRBJ2-7; D possibly corresponds to TRBD2 (5 bases). The clonotype comes from a man younger than 35 in good health. CDR3 in amino acids: CASSLGGRGDEQYF. The DNA for the CDR3 is TGTGCCAGCAGCTTAGGTGGGAGAGGAGACGAGCAGTACTTC.